This entry lists 14 T cell receptor beta chains sequenced from one sample in a study of T-cell reconstitution after alpha-beta-depleted transplantation in children. Unique molecular identifiers tagged the TCRbeta library. TCRdb analysed the PCR reads with MiXCR anew, one entry per CDR3 protein. The table shows about 980,000 distinct CDR3 sequences, with less than 30% occurring only once. This specimen consisted of PBMCs, mostly from graft donor cells, obtained 360 days after TCRalphabeta/CD19-depleted stem cell transplant. The receptors were sampled from a boy younger than two who had a stem cell transplant for SCID, so the T cells may come from the graft donor.

V usage is TRBV29-1 and J usage is TRBJ1-1; TRBD1 matches 7 bases. There are 14 residues in the CDR3. CDR1 is SQVTM, CDR2 ANQGSEA, per germline. With V trimmed by 6 bases and J by 8 bases, 15 bases remained unmatched. DNA for the CDR3: TGCAGCGTCGGCCGGGGACAGAAGTTAGGGGAAGCTTTCTTT. Protein sequence: CSVGRGQKLGEAFF.

This chain joins TRBV27 and TRBJ1-1; D perhaps matches TRBD1 (5 bases). This CDR3 comprises 15 residues. The germline V gene has CDR1 MNHEY and CDR2 SMNVEV (reference sequence). Trimming stripped 6 bases from V and 8 bases from J, with 22 bases between. DNA of the CDR3: TGTGCCAGCAGGTCTGATATCGGGACTCCCCTAGAAGCTTTCTTT. It translates to CASRSDIGTPLEAFF.

This chain connects TRBV3-1 to TRBJ2-2; D is possibly TRBD1 (6 bases). The CDR3 consists of 16 residues. Trimming cost V 6 bases and J 5 bases, with 19 bases left between them. Germline CDR1 is LGHDT and CDR2 is YNNKEL (reference sequence). CDR3 sequence reads: CASRHERGRSTGELFF. CDR3 sequence (DNA): TGTGCCAGCAGACACGAGAGGGGGAGAAGTACCGGGGAGCTGTTTTTT.

A few counts support this clonotype. The chain has TRBV12-3 or TRBV12-4 and TRBJ2-3; 9 bases are shared with TRBD1. The CDR3 has 16 amino acids. V was clipped by 5 bases and J by 3 bases; unmatched bases: 9. The CDR3 coding sequence is TGTGCCAGCAGTAGCCGGGGACAGGGTCAAACAGATACGCAGTATTTT. Its protein product is CASSSRGQGQTDTQYF.

This chain connects TRBV5-1 to TRBJ2-6; D remains unclear. CDR1 SGHRS and CDR2 YFSETQ come from the germline V gene. The CDR3 is 14 residues long. V gave up 2 bases and J gave up 6 bases, with 9 bases separating them. The CDR3 bases are TGCGCCAGCAGCTTTATCGGTTTGGCCAACGTCCTGACTTTC. As protein: CASSFIGLANVLTF.

In nucleotides, the CDR3 is TGTGCCAGCAGTGGGGGGTCGGAAGAGCAGTACTTC. It translates to CASSGGSEEQYF. The rearrangement uses TRBV5-5 and TRBJ2-7; weak D call: TRBD2 (6 bases). The germline V and J ends were trimmed by 5 bases and 7 bases, with 13 bases remaining between them. The CDR3 is 12 residues long. Germline CDR1 and CDR2: SGHKS and YYEKEE (reference sequence).

This clonotype turned up a few times. The chain has TRBV5-1 and TRBJ2-1, with 11 bases that match TRBD2. CDR1 SGHRS and CDR2 YFSETQ come from the germline V gene. Trimming at V came to 3 bases and at J to 3 bases, leaving 11 bases not matched to a gene. This CDR3 has 18 amino acids. The CDR3 sequence: CASSSPSGGPSGYNEQFF. In nucleotides, the CDR3 is TGCGCCAGCAGCTCCCCTAGCGGGGGGCCTTCGGGCTACAATGAGCAGTTCTTC.

The chain is built from TRBV7-2 and TRBJ2-1; D is perhaps TRBD2 (6 bases). V lost 0 bases, J lost 5 bases, and 11 bases lay in between. Germline V gives CDR1 SGHTA, CDR2 FQGNSA. The CDR3 runs to 15 residues. The CDR3 DNA reads TGTGCCAGCAGCTTAGCGGGCACTAGCCACAATGAGCAGTTCTTC. Residues: CASSLAGTSHNEQFF. Looking up the rest from reference TRBV7-2 and TRBJ2-1 gives the full variable domain: GAGVSQSPSNKVTEKGKDVELRCDPISGHTALYWYRQSLGQGLEFLIYFQGNSAPDKSGLPSDRFSAERTGGSVSTLTIQRTQQEDSAVYLCASSLAGTSHNEQFFGPGTRLTVL.

The chain recombines TRBV12-3 or TRBV12-4 with TRBJ2-7; D remains unclear. V was shortened by 3 bases and J by 4 bases, with 16 bases between the two germline ends. The CDR3 is 15 amino acids. The CDR3 DNA is TGTGCCAGCAGTTTCAGCGCAGTAGCCGAATACGAGCAGTACTTC. Translating it yields CASSFSAVAEYEQYF.

This clonotype was counted a few times. The chain carries TRBV11-1 and TRBJ2-3, with D possibly TRBD2 on 7 matching bases. This CDR3 contains 15 residues. Trimming removed 8 bases at V and 2 bases at J, with 17 bases between. Germline V gene lookup returns CDR1 SGHAT and CDR2 FQDESV (reference sequence). CDR3 bases: TGTGCCAGCGCGAGATGGGGGGGCCCCACAGATACGCAGTATTTT. This sequence encodes CASARWGGPTDTQYF.

V is TRBV5-6 and J is TRBJ1-6; D remains ambiguous. There are 13 residues in the CDR3. CDR1 is SGHDT, CDR2 YYEEEE, per germline. V lost 4 bases and J lost 10, with 12 bases in between. In DNA, the CDR3 is TGTGCCAGCAGCCGAAATATATGGTCACCCCTCCACTTT. Translation gives CASSRNIWSPLHF. Full variable domain (outside the CDR3, taken from reference TRBV5-6 and TRBJ1-6): DAGVTQSPTHLIKTRGQQVTLRCSPKSGHDTVSWYQQALGQGPQFIFQYYEEEERQRGNFPDRFSGHQFPNYSSELNVNALLLGDSALYLCASSRNIWSPLHFGNGTRLTVT.

The J gene is TRBJ2-2, the V gene TRBV11-2; D may be TRBD1 or TRBD2 (5 bases each). From germline, CDR1 is SGHAT and CDR2 FQNNGV. CDR3 length: 16 amino acids. With 7 bases removed from V and 0 bases from J, the gap between germline ends came to 15 bases. The CDR3 region has the DNA TGTGCCAGCACCACACGGGACGGACCGAACACCGGGGAGCTGTTTTTT. Its protein is CASTTRDGPNTGELFF.

J is TRBJ2-3 and V is TRBV4-1; no reliable D call. Germline CDR1 MGHRA, CDR2 YSYEKL. The CDR3 consists of 15 residues. The ends were cut back, 3 bases at V and 3 bases at J, with 13 bases in the middle. For the CDR3, the DNA is TGCGCCAGCAGCCACCCTGCAGCTTCGACAGATACGCAGTATTTT. It encodes CASSHPAASTDTQYF.

The chain couples TRBV21-1 to TRBJ1-3; TRBD1, the table's D call, was not compared with the DNA. TRBV21-1 is a recognized pseudogene. This CDR3 has 15 residues. The CDR3 loop is CASSLGHFSGNTIYF. In DNA form, the CDR3 reads TGTGCCAGCAGCCTTGGACATTTCTCTGGAAACACCATATATTTT.